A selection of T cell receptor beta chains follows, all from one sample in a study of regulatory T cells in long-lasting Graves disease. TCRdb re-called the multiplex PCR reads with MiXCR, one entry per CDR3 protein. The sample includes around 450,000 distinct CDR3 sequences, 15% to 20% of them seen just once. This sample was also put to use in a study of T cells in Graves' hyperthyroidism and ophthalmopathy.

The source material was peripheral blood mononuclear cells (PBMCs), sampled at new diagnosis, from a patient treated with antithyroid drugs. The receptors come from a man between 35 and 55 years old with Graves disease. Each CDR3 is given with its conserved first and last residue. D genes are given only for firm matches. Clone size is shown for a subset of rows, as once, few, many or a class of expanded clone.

CDR3: CAISGGIPRNNEQFF
DNA: TGTGCCATCAGTGGCGGGATCCCAAGAAACAATGAGCAGTTCTTC
size: few
D: .
V: TRBV10-3
J: TRBJ2-1

CDR3: CAWSRGPQGSPLHF
DNA: TGTGCCTGGAGCCGAGGACCGCAGGGTTCACCCCTCCACTTT
size: many
D: .
V: TRBV30
J: TRBJ1-6

CDR3: CASHGGDGAGEKLFF
DNA: TGTGCCAGCCACGGCGGGGATGGGGCGGGTGAAAAACTGTTTTTT
size: many
D: .
V: TRBV3-1
J: TRBJ1-4

CDR3: CSAIRESEQFF
DNA: TGCAGTGCAATCAGGGAGTCTGAGCAGTTCTTC
size: .
D: .
V: TRBV20-1
J: TRBJ2-1

CDR3: CASSFLARETQYF
DNA: TGTGCCAGCAGTTTCCTGGCCCGGGAGACCCAGTACTTC
size: many
D: .
V: TRBV28
J: TRBJ2-5

CDR3: CASSSGTRAGPAYNEQFF
DNA: TGTGCCAGCAGTTCAGGGACACGGGCGGGCCCAGCTTACAATGAGCAGTTCTTC
size: many
D: .
V: TRBV28
J: TRBJ2-1

CDR3: CASSPGAAGNYEQYF
DNA: TGTGCCAGCAGCCCCGGAGCGGCAGGGAACTACGAGCAGTACTTC
size: many
D: .
V: TRBV7-9
J: TRBJ2-7

CDR3: CASSSSSYEVNEQFF
DNA: TGTGCCAGCAGTTCGAGCTCTTACGAGGTGAATGAGCAGTTCTTC
size: many
D: .
V: TRBV27
J: TRBJ2-1

CDR3: CASSFTGGGTEAFF
DNA: TGCGCCAGCAGCTTTACAGGGGGAGGCACTGAAGCTTTCTTT
size: few
D: TRBD1
V: TRBV5-1
J: TRBJ1-1

CDR3: CASSPRDRNQETQYF
DNA: TGTGCCAGCAGCCCCCGTGACAGGAACCAAGAGACCCAGTACTTC
size: many
D: .
V: TRBV7-9
J: TRBJ2-5

CDR3: CATSVAGAGEQYF
DNA: TGTGCCACCAGTGTAGCGGGAGCTGGCGAGCAGTACTTC
size: many
D: TRBD2
V: TRBV24-1
J: TRBJ2-7

CDR3: CSARDPRTGQETQYF
DNA: TGCAGTGCTAGAGACCCAAGGACAGGGCAGGAGACCCAGTACTTC
size: few
D: TRBD1
V: TRBV20-1
J: TRBJ2-5

CDR3: CATSRGGTGGEEFF
DNA: TGTGCCACCAGCAGGGGGGGGACAGGGGGCGAGGAGTTCTTC
size: .
D: TRBD1
V: TRBV15
J: TRBJ2-1

CDR3: CASSSTAAGANVLTF
DNA: TGTGCCAGCAGCTCCACGGCGGCGGGGGCCAACGTCCTGACTTTC
size: many
D: .
V: TRBV28
J: TRBJ2-6

CDR3: CASSFKASTDTQYF
DNA: TGTGCCAGCAGTTTTAAGGCCTCCACAGATACGCAGTATTTT
size: many
D: .
V: TRBV28
J: TRBJ2-3

CDR3: CASSEYFGGVYTGELFF
DNA: TGTGCCAGCAGTGAATATTTCGGGGGGGTCTACACCGGGGAGCTGTTTTTT
size: .
D: TRBD2
V: TRBV25-1
J: TRBJ2-2

CDR3: CSASQGSDNEKLFF
DNA: TGCAGTGCTAGTCAAGGGTCGGATAATGAAAAACTGTTTTTT
size: few
D: .
V: TRBV20-1
J: TRBJ1-4

CDR3: CASSWEGPKSYNEQFF
DNA: TGTGCCAGCAGTTGGGAGGGACCGAAAAGCTACAATGAGCAGTTCTTC
size: .
D: TRBD2
V: TRBV27
J: TRBJ2-1

CDR3: CASTPRDSVYEQYF
DNA: TGTGCCAGCACCCCCCGGGACAGCGTTTACGAGCAGTACTTC
size: many
D: TRBD1
V: TRBV7-9
J: TRBJ2-7

CDR3: CASSQPGTSPEQYF
DNA: TGTGCCAGCAGCCAACCCGGGACAAGTCCCGAGCAGTACTTC
size: many
D: .
V: TRBV3-1
J: TRBJ2-7

CDR3: CASSLEGFTGELFF
DNA: TGTGCCAGCAGCTTAGAGGGGTTCACCGGGGAGCTGTTTTTT
size: .
D: .
V: TRBV7-9
J: TRBJ2-2

CDR3: CATSDPPGHLQYF
DNA: TGTGCCACCAGTGATCCGCCGGGGCACCTGCAGTATTTT
size: .
D: .
V: TRBV24-1
J: TRBJ2-3

CDR3: CASSQYGDTQYF
DNA: TGTGCCAGCAGCCAGTATGGAGATACGCAGTATTTT
size: few
D: .
V: TRBV4-2
J: TRBJ2-3

CDR3: CASSLQGAEYNEQFF
DNA: TGTGCCAGCAGCTTACAGGGGGCAGAATACAATGAGCAGTTCTTC
size: many
D: TRBD1
V: TRBV11-2
J: TRBJ2-1

CDR3: CSVAGTGSYEQYF
DNA: TGCAGCGTAGCCGGGACAGGTTCCTACGAGCAGTACTTC
size: many
D: TRBD1
V: TRBV29-1
J: TRBJ2-7

CDR3: CASTKKGMNTEAFF
DNA: TGTGCCAGTACGAAGAAGGGGATGAACACTGAAGCTTTCTTT
size: .
D: .
V: TRBV2
J: TRBJ1-1

CDR3: CASSETTNTEASF
DNA: TGTGCCAGCAGTGAAACGACGAACACTGAAGCTTCCTTT
size: .
D: .
V: TRBV6-2/TRBV6-3
J: TRBJ1-1

CDR3: CASSMYSPSKNIQYF
DNA: TGTGCCAGTAGTATGTATAGCCCCAGCAAAAACATTCAGTACTTC
size: few
D: .
V: TRBV19
J: TRBJ2-4

CDR3: CASSYSGTVVYEQYF
DNA: TGTGCCAGCAGTTACTCCGGGACAGTTGTCTACGAGCAGTACTTC
size: many
D: TRBD1
V: TRBV6-5
J: TRBJ2-7

CDR3: CASSFLDYEQYF
DNA: TGTGCCAGCAGTTTTTTGGACTACGAGCAGTACTTC
size: many
D: .
V: TRBV28
J: TRBJ2-7

CDR3: CASSLKLLGETQYF
DNA: TGTGCCAGCAGTTTAAAGCTTCTCGGCGAGACCCAGTACTTC
size: .
D: .
V: TRBV27
J: TRBJ2-5

CDR3: CASSRLEGMNTGELFF
DNA: TGTGCCAGCAGCCGCCTCGAGGGAATGAACACCGGGGAGCTGTTTTTT
size: .
D: .
V: TRBV28
J: TRBJ2-2

CDR3: CASGLTQQGNIQYF
DNA: TGTGCCAGCGGATTAACGCAACAGGGGAACATTCAGTACTTC
size: many
D: TRBD1
V: TRBV28
J: TRBJ2-4

CDR3: CASTSRDSSYNSPLHF
DNA: TGTGCCAGCACTAGCCGGGACAGCTCCTATAATTCACCCCTCCACTTT
size: .
D: TRBD1
V: TRBV2
J: TRBJ1-6

CDR3: CASSGLAPDEQFF
DNA: TGTGCCAGCAGCGGACTAGCTCCCGATGAGCAGTTCTTC
size: few
D: TRBD2
V: TRBV7-6
J: TRBJ2-1

CDR3: CASSMGRHEQFF
DNA: TGTGCCAGTAGTATGGGCCGGCACGAGCAGTTCTTC
size: few
D: .
V: TRBV19
J: TRBJ2-1

CDR3: CASSPGTSGRAGETQHF
DNA: TGTGCTAGCAGCCCTGGGACTAGCGGGAGGGCCGGGGAGACCCAGCATTTT
size: .
D: .
V: TRBV7-7
J: TRBJ1-5

CDR3: CSARQGTSYEQYF
DNA: TGCAGTGCTCGACAGGGTACCTCCTACGAGCAGTACTTC
size: .
D: TRBD1
V: TRBV20-1
J: TRBJ2-7

CDR3: CSAYAGGNSYNEQFF
DNA: TGCAGTGCTTACGCGGGAGGGAATTCCTACAATGAGCAGTTCTTC
size: few
D: TRBD2
V: TRBV20-1
J: TRBJ2-1

CDR3: CASSYRTGYNEQFF
DNA: TGTGCCAGCAGTTACAGGACAGGGTACAATGAGCAGTTCTTC
size: .
D: TRBD1
V: TRBV6-2/TRBV6-3
J: TRBJ2-1

CDR3: CSARDPRILAGGPREQFF
DNA: TGCAGTGCTAGAGATCCACGCATACTAGCGGGAGGGCCTCGGGAGCAGTTCTTC
size: .
D: TRBD2
V: TRBV20-1
J: TRBJ2-1

CDR3: CASSGGYSYNEQFF
DNA: TGTGCCAGCAGTGGGGGGTACTCCTACAATGAGCAGTTCTTC
size: .
D: .
V: TRBV5-6
J: TRBJ2-1

CDR3: CASSLTGSGRRETQYF
DNA: TGTGCCAGCAGTTTGACGGGTAGCGGGAGACGAGAGACCCAGTACTTC
size: many
D: TRBD2
V: TRBV12-3/TRBV12-4
J: TRBJ2-5

CDR3: CASSFLRTSGSDGELFF
DNA: TGTGCCAGCAGCTTCCTCCGGACTAGCGGGAGTGACGGGGAGCTGTTTTTT
size: .
D: TRBD2
V: TRBV7-3
J: TRBJ2-2

CDR3: CATSQGSTDTQYF
DNA: TGTGCCACCAGCCAGGGGTCCACAGATACGCAGTATTTT
size: few
D: .
V: TRBV24-1
J: TRBJ2-3

CDR3: CASSLARTAGTGELFF
DNA: TGCGCCAGCAGCTTGGCCCGCACCGCGGGAACCGGGGAGCTGTTTTTT
size: few
D: .
V: TRBV5-1
J: TRBJ2-2

CDR3: CASRGAAYNEQFF
DNA: TGTGCCAGCCGGGGGGCTGCCTACAATGAGCAGTTCTTC
size: .
D: .
V: TRBV28
J: TRBJ2-1

CDR3: CASSDRGEGGRGTEAFF
DNA: TGTGCCAGCAGCGACAGGGGCGAGGGGGGGCGGGGTACTGAAGCTTTCTTT
size: many
D: TRBD1
V: TRBV2
J: TRBJ1-1

CDR3: CASSPTGGLANEKLFF
DNA: TGTGCCAGCAGCCCTACAGGGGGCCTCGCTAATGAAAAACTGTTTTTT
size: .
D: TRBD1
V: TRBV7-6
J: TRBJ1-4

CDR3: CASSLLARGDEQFF
DNA: TGTGCCAGCAGTTTATTGGCCCGGGGGGATGAGCAGTTCTTC
size: many
D: TRBD2
V: TRBV28
J: TRBJ2-1

CDR3: CASSYSAQTGEETQYF
DNA: TGTGCCAGCAGTTACTCGGCCCAAACAGGGGAAGAGACCCAGTACTTC
size: .
D: TRBD1
V: TRBV6-5
J: TRBJ2-5

CDR3: CASSLVGPGSNQPQHF
DNA: TGTGCCAGCAGCTTGGTGGGACCGGGGAGCAATCAGCCCCAGCATTTT
size: many
D: .
V: TRBV5-5
J: TRBJ1-5